This TCR beta chain comes out of a study of T cell responses to AZD1222 COVID-19 vaccine (dated by TCRdb to 2020 to 2023). Looking at the study overall: AZD1222 recipients whose second dose came at about 4 weeks and those whose second dose came at about 12 weeks were combined into one group, since spike-specific TCR depth and breadth did not differ between the two schedules. A total of 240 or so trial participants underwent TCR sequencing, of whom approximately 200 had received two doses of AZD1222 and around 25 had received two doses of the MenACWY control vaccine. Enrollment into the trials was organized by age into subgroups of 18-55, 56-69 and 70-plus years, and those subgroups contained roughly 150, 30 and 60 TCR-sequenced participants, respectively. Broad study findings and their caveats: Conclusions about previously exposed vaccinees are limited, since just 6 or 7 AZD1222 recipients were seropositive for SARS-CoV-2 at baseline. After two AZD1222 doses, both the breadth and the depth of spike-specific TCRs were significantly higher than at day 0 and than in MenACWY recipients. Vaccine-associated CD4 TCRs spanned the whole spike protein, with dominant responses in regions 160-218 and 743-854. Participants were mostly white British, with more females than males. The authors suggested clonal diversity may have been underestimated. The 56-69-year group was small, and its depth increase did not reach significance, likely because of low power. Because no day 14 peak-response samples were available, repertoires were characterized only after the peak T cell response. Epitopes outside the regions mutated in the B.1.351 and B.1.1.7 variants were reportedly recognized by nearly half of the unique spike-specific TCRs.

The CDR3 regions of human TCRbeta chains were analyzed by immunosequencing. The study's own analysis went as follows. Repertoire TCRs were matched against a reference library of SARS-CoV-2-specific TCRs generated with the MIRA antigen-specificity platform. Breadth meant the fraction of unique TCRs that were SARS-CoV-2-associated, whereas depth meant the fraction of total T cells that were SARS-CoV-2-associated. Each spike-specific TCR was assigned to its reactive spike region and to a CD4 or CD8 class using the MIRA data. Log10-transformed breadth and depth values were compared by one-way ANOVA with Sidak's multiple comparisons tests. TCRdb limited this immuneACCESS table to in-frame rearrangements with V and J called. A share of clones is missing; checked studies link under half to unresolved V genes, and the rest is unexplained. V, J and clone size reflect that table, while D and trimming were determined from the DNA. The sample table lists some 140,000 clones, approximately 90% of them with a count of one. The leading ten clones occupy 2.5% to 3% of the sample.

The time point label corresponds to: baseline before first vaccination. Vaccinee samples were obtained from the UK trials COV001 and COV002, which included a single-blind randomized controlled phase 2/3 trial of AZD1222 (ChAdOx1 nCoV-19) in healthy adults. For TCRbeta chain sequencing, PBMC samples were collected from trial participants at day 0 and at day 28 after the second dose. As for this clone: No cognate antigen has been identified for it. There are no base qualities to consult, and no much larger clone falls within one base.

Its CDR3 holds 15 amino acids, cysteine through phenylalanine. Only CDR3 DNA remains: 45 bases, in frame from the first base. The CDR1 and CDR2 encoded by the germline V gene are SGHDT and YYEEEE. V is cut by 4 bases and J by 0 bases, and the space between the germline ends is 11 bases. The specimen was peripheral blood, collected on day 0 of AZD1222 vaccination. This clonotype was obtained from an adult in good health. The V and J segments used are TRBV5-6 and TRBJ2-1, with the D segment identity uncertain. The CDR3 protein sequence reads: CASSLQRSSYNEQFF. The DNA sequence follows: TGTGCCAGCAGCCTACAGAGAAGCTCCTACAATGAGCAGTTCTTC.